This note documents a single TCR beta chain sequence. Germline-derived CDR1 and CDR2 are KGHSH and LQKENI. V lost 1 base and J 8 bases, leaving 18 bases between the germline ends. The length of the CDR3 is 16 residues. The data were obtained in a study of blood T cell repertoires in COVID-19. Study context: COVID-19 samples, acute and convalescent, were from the United States, Italy and Spain.

This table comes from immunoSEQ multiplex PCR, and its TCRdb copy is limited to in-frame clones, with some not included. The table shows about 40,000 clones, with over 70% occurring only once. This receptor was identified in a woman older than 75 with acute or convalescent COVID-19. The chain is built from TRBV18 and TRBJ2-1, with D perhaps TRBD2 (5 bases). The sequencing sample was made of peripheral blood. CDR3 amino acids: CASSPQGRNERDEQFF. CDR3 in DNA: TGTGCCAGCTCACCACAGGGTAGAAATGAGAGGGATGAGCAGTTCTTC.